The 2 T cell receptor beta chains reported below all come from one sample, sequenced in a study of T cells expressing NK-cell markers. After re-calling the 5' RACE reads, TCRdb lists one entry per CDR3 protein, DNA absent. This sample contains some 120,000 distinct CDR3 sequences. The material sequenced was blood T cells: a sorted CD56 or NKG2C T cell subset, CD4+ or CD8+ T cells, or bulk PBMC T cells (not recorded which). Receptors originate from a woman aged 18-70 years in good health.

The CDR3 sequence: CSATGTSTMEQFF. The chain has TRBV20-1 and TRBJ2-1; the D call from TCRdb, TRBD2, cannot be confirmed without DNA. Germline-derived CDR1 and CDR2 are DFQATT and SNEGSKA (reference sequence). The CDR3 runs 13 residues.

The chain uses TRBV4-3 and TRBJ2-1; TCRdb outputs TRBD1, but without DNA this stays unchecked. Germline V gives CDR1 LGHNA, CDR2 YSLEER. This CDR3 comprises 15 residues. The CDR3 is CASSQGTGGYNEQFF.